The 29 T cell receptor beta chains in this list originate from one sample, sequenced in a study of regulatory T cells in long-lasting Graves disease. Libraries of TCR beta came from iRepertoire HTBI primers plus Arm-PCR of CDR3 regions. TCRdb independently ran MiXCR on the multiplex PCR reads; one entry per CDR3 protein. The data contain 400,000 to 500,000 distinct CDR3 sequences, roughly 15% of them singletons. The time point is: newly diagnosed GD, antithyroid drugs for less than 3 months. With RNA extracted from PBMCs as input, the TCR library was made. These records were also assigned to another study, of T cells in Graves' hyperthyroidism and ophthalmopathy.

The sample here was peripheral blood mononuclear cells (PBMCs), taken at new diagnosis, from a patient treated with antithyroid drugs. All receptors come from a woman in her forties or fifties with Graves disease.

This clonotype came up many times. The chain is built from TRBV6-1 and TRBJ2-7; D unresolved. The length of the CDR3 is 14 residues. Germline V gene lookup returns CDR1 MNHNS and CDR2 SASEGT. Trimming pared 8 bases from V and 0 bases from J, leaving 14 bases between. This CDR3 reads CASALGPDSYEQYF. CDR3 sequence (DNA): TGTGCCAGCGCCTTAGGGCCAGACTCCTACGAGCAGTACTTC.

Of note for this clonotype: This sequence may be a read error, since a much larger clone differs from it by one base. The V call is TRBV5-1, the J call TRBJ2-5; 9 bases agree with TRBD2. V lost 3 bases, J lost 11 bases, and 14 bases stayed unmatched. Germline CDR1 SGHRS, CDR2 YFSETQ. The CDR3 sequence is 15 residues long. CDR3 sequence reads: CASSSRLADNNEQYF. CDR3 DNA: TGCGCCAGCAGCTCTCGACTAGCGGATAACAATGAGCAGTACTTC.

This clonotype has a count of ten or more. The chain uses TRBV12-3 or TRBV12-4 and TRBJ1-2; maybe TRBD1 (6 bases). This CDR3 is 13 amino acids long. The V end lost 6 bases, the J end lost 8 bases, and 16 bases lay between the germline ends. CDR3 coding DNA: TGTGCCAGCAGCTTGTCGAGCAGGGGAGGCTACACCTTC. Its protein product is CASSLSSRGGYTF.

This clonotype has a handful of counts. The chain links TRBV24-1 to TRBJ2-4, with 7 bases fitting TRBD2. The CDR3 extends over 16 amino acids. From germline, CDR1 is KGHDR and CDR2 SFDVKD. Trimming removed 8 bases from V and 1 base from J; junction bases left unmatched: 10. CDR3 coding DNA: TGTGCCACCATCGGGCCCGGACTAGAGGCCAAAAACATTCAGTACTTC. Translated, it gives CATIGPGLEAKNIQYF.

This chain connects TRBV7-9 to TRBJ2-3; D may be TRBD1 (6 bases). Trimming cost V 6 bases and J 3 bases, with 25 bases left between them. Germline-derived CDR1 and CDR2 are SEHNR and FQNEAQ (reference sequence). This CDR3 is 18 amino acids long. Here the CDR3 reads CASSNHAPEDRSTDTQYF. The CDR3 coding sequence is TGTGCCAGCAGTAATCACGCCCCCGAGGACAGAAGTACAGATACGCAGTATTTT.

This clonotype was observed at least ten times. This chain joins TRBV12-3 or TRBV12-4 and TRBJ2-1, with TRBD2 matching over 9 bases. The junction had 7 bases not matched to a gene; V was cut back by 4 bases and J by 9 bases. CDR3 length equals 14 residues. As DNA, the CDR3 is TGTGCCAGCAGTTCCCCGGGACTAGCAAGTGAGCAGTTCTTC. This translates into CASSSPGLASEQFF.

There are a few counts of this clonotype. This rearrangement joins TRBV24-1 to TRBJ2-5, with 9 bases identical to TRBD1. Trimming at V came to 6 bases and at J to 1 base, leaving 14 bases not matched to a gene. The CDR3 runs 18 residues. Germline V gives CDR1 KGHDR, CDR2 SFDVKD. CDR3 loop: CATSSGQGGWEPQETQYF. As DNA, the CDR3 is TGTGCCACCAGTTCGGGACAGGGAGGTTGGGAACCCCAAGAGACCCAGTACTTC.

The chain combines TRBV13 with TRBJ2-7; no firm D call. V lost 5 bases, J lost 2 bases, and 13 bases lay in between. CDR3 size: 14 residues. Germline-derived CDR1 and CDR2 are PRHDT and FYEKMQ (reference sequence). The CDR3 nucleotides read TGTGCCAGCAGCGCGCGCCGGGCCCCCTACGAGCAGTACTTC. Protein: CASSARRAPYEQYF.

As to this clonotype: A much larger clone differs by one base, so this may be a read error. This chain links TRBV6-1 with TRBJ2-2, with 8 bases matching TRBD1. V shed 6 bases, J shed 6 bases, and the junction held 15 bases outside the gene matches. This CDR3 spans 17 amino acids. In germline, CDR1 is MNHNS, CDR2 SASEGT. The CDR3 DNA sequence: TGTGCCAGCAGCCGTTGGGAGACAGGGGTGCATTCCGGGGAGCTGTTTTTT. Translating it yields CASSRWETGVHSGELFF.

This clonotype came up many times. The gene calls are TRBV28 and TRBJ2-6; D is possibly TRBD1 or TRBD2 (5 bases each). Trimming cost V 5 bases and J 2 bases, with 16 bases left between them. From germline, CDR1 is MDHEN and CDR2 SYDVKM. CDR3 length equals 17 residues. The chain's CDR3 is CASSPRDLLTGANVLTF. CDR3 nucleotide sequence: TGTGCCAGCAGTCCTCGGGACCTCCTGACTGGGGCCAACGTCCTGACTTTC.

This clonotype has a handful of counts. The chain carries TRBV12-3 or TRBV12-4 and TRBJ2-2; TRBD2 aligns across 11 bases. Trimming at V came to 6 bases and at J to 5 bases, leaving 5 bases not matched to a gene. The CDR3 totals 15 residues. The CDR3 reads CASRLRTSGTGELFF. In DNA, the CDR3 is TGTGCCAGCAGACTGCGGACTAGCGGGACCGGGGAGCTGTTTTTT.

In this sample, this clonotype turned up many times. The rearrangement links TRBV12-3 or TRBV12-4 to TRBJ2-7, with 9 bases matching TRBD2. This CDR3 contains 15 residues. V shed 5 bases, J shed 4 bases, and the junction held 9 bases outside the gene matches. This chain's CDR3 is CASSPRTSVVYEQYF. In DNA form, the CDR3 reads TGTGCCAGCAGTCCACGGACTAGCGTGGTTTACGAGCAGTACTTC.

This clonotype has more than one count but fewer than ten. V and J are TRBV4-1 and TRBJ2-5; TRBD2 agrees at 13 bases. Germline CDR1 MGHRA, CDR2 YSYEKL. Trimming at V came to 1 base and at J to 6 bases, leaving 11 bases not matched to a gene. The length of the CDR3 is 18 residues. CDR3 bases: TGCGCCAGCAGCCAAGGGGGACTAGCGGGAACCCTCGGCCAGACCCAGTACTTC. It is translated as CASSQGGLAGTLGQTQYF.

There are a few counts of this clonotype. This rearrangement joins TRBV27 to TRBJ2-4; weak D call: TRBD1 (6 bases). The ends were cut back, 5 bases at V and 0 bases at J, with 29 bases in the middle. The CDR3 is made up of 21 amino acids. Germline-derived CDR1 and CDR2 are MNHEY and SMNVEV (reference sequence). CDR3 residues: CASSPRELARRTALAKNIQYF. For the CDR3, the DNA is TGTGCCAGCAGTCCCCGGGAATTGGCCCGGAGGACAGCGCTAGCCAAAAACATTCAGTACTTC.

This clonotype was seen many times. At one boundary the junction diverges from the germline segment, which might be a read error. The V call is TRBV12-3 or TRBV12-4, the J call TRBJ1-5; D possibly corresponds to TRBD1 (6 bases). The CDR3 runs to 12 residues. The DNA for the CDR3 is TGTGCCAGCAGCTTAGGGGGGGAGCCCCAGCATTTT. Residues: CASSLGGEPQHF.

This clonotype was seen a handful of times. This may be a read error, as it is one base from a much larger clone. V is TRBV7-2 and J is TRBJ2-2; D might be TRBD2 (6 bases). The CDR3 covers 16 residues. Germline-derived CDR1 and CDR2 are SGHTA and FQGNSA. The CDR3 reads CAGSLRRDHITGELFF. The CDR3 DNA is TGTGCCGGCAGCCTTAGGAGGGACCACATCACCGGGGAGCTGTTTTTT.

This clonotype showed up many times. The rearrangement links TRBV10-3 to TRBJ1-1; D might be TRBD1 (6 bases). Trimming took off 5 bases at V and 1 base at J, with 11 bases between the two ends. CDR1 and CDR2 from the germline V gene are ENHRY and SYGVKD. This CDR3 region has 14 residues. This CDR3 reads CAISRQDPNTEAFF. The CDR3 region has the DNA TGTGCCATCAGTCGACAGGACCCGAACACTGAAGCTTTCTTT.

The sample holds many counts of this clonotype. The V and J genes are TRBV7-8 and TRBJ2-3, with a possible D match to TRBD1 (6 bases). Germline CDR1 is SGHVS and CDR2 is FQNEAQ. V dropped 3 bases and J dropped 3 bases, with 13 bases sitting between them. The length of the CDR3 is 15 residues. The CDR3: CASSLTGFETDTQYF. CDR3 in DNA: TGTGCCAGCAGCTTGACAGGTTTTGAAACAGATACGCAGTATTTT.

There are many counts of this clonotype. A junction end diverges from the germline sequence, so it may reflect a read error. The V call is TRBV6-1, the J call TRBJ1-1, with D perhaps TRBD1 (5 bases). There are 14 residues in the CDR3. Germline lookup yields CDR1 MNHNS and CDR2 SASEGT. CDR3 in amino acids: CASSKAGGNTEAFF. The CDR3 nucleotides are TGTGCCAGCAGTAAAGCCGGGGGGAACACTGAAGCTTTCTTT.

This clonotype was seen ten or more times. The V and J genes are TRBV20-1 and TRBJ2-7; no clear D. The CDR3 has 15 residues. Germline CDR1 reads DFQATT; CDR2 reads SNEGSKA (reference sequence). Trimming removed 6 bases at V and 2 bases at J, with 20 bases between. CDR3 nucleotide sequence: TGCAGTGCCCTAAAACAGCCTTTTGGGGCCTACGAGCAGTACTTC. The encoded protein is CSALKQPFGAYEQYF.

This clonotype occurred a few times. The chain employs TRBV14 and TRBJ1-2; 10 positions agree with TRBD1. CDR3 length: 13 amino acids. Per germline, CDR1 SGHDN and CDR2 FVKESK. J gave up 4 bases and V 4 bases, and 0 bases lay outside the gene matches. The CDR3: CASSRDRGYGYTF. CDR3 nucleotide sequence: TGTGCCAGCAGCCGGGACAGGGGCTATGGCTACACCTTC.

The V gene is TRBV5-6, the J gene TRBJ2-7, with D uncertain. The V end lost 1 base, the J end lost 4 bases, and 12 bases lay between the germline ends. The CDR3 is 14 residues long. Germline V gene lookup returns CDR1 SGHDT and CDR2 YYEEEE. Written as DNA, the CDR3 is TGTGCCAGCAGCTTGACCCAGGCCCGGTACGAGCAGTACTTC. It codes for CASSLTQARYEQYF.

This clonotype was detected many times. This rearrangement joins TRBV20-1 to TRBJ2-3; 13 bases align to TRBD2. Losses at the gene ends were 6 bases for V and 2 bases for J; bases not matched to a gene: 5. CDR1 and CDR2 from the germline V gene are DFQATT and SNEGSKA (reference sequence). The CDR3 covers 15 residues. CDR3 DNA sequence: TGCAGTGCCCCCGGGACTAGCGGGAACACAGATACGCAGTATTTT. This gives the protein CSAPGTSGNTDTQYF.

The CDR3 DNA reads as TGCGCCAGCAGTGATTCATCGTCTAGGAACACCATATATTTT. It encodes CASSDSSSRNTIYF. The chain uses TRBV5-1 and TRBJ1-3; no clear D gene. This CDR3 is built from 14 residues. V shed 5 bases and J shed 7 bases, with 16 bases lying between them. The V gene's germline CDR1 is SGHRS and CDR2 YFSETQ. The whole variable domain, remainder taken from reference TRBV5-1 and TRBJ1-3, is KAGVTQTPRYLIKTRGQQVTLSCSPISGHRSVSWYQQTPGQGLQFLFEYFSETQRNKGNFPGRFSGRQFSNSRSEMNVSTLELGDSALYLCASSDSSSRNTIYFGEGSWLTVV.

The chain has TRBV2 and TRBJ2-7, with 12 bases aligning to TRBD2. Germline V gene sequence: CDR1 SNHLY, CDR2 FYNNEI. The CDR3 covers 15 residues. The trim removed 7 bases at V and 1 base at J, leaving 5 bases unmatched. This CDR3 is CASNPGLAGSYEQYF. The CDR3 DNA follows: TGTGCCAGCAACCCAGGACTAGCGGGATCCTACGAGCAGTACTTC.

This clonotype was observed at least ten times. This rearrangement joins TRBV11-2 to TRBJ2-1, with 7 nucleotides matching TRBD1. The J segment lost 4 bases and the V segment lost 7 bases, leaving 10 bases of the junction unmatched. CDR3 length equals 15 residues. Germline lookup yields CDR1 SGHAT and CDR2 FQNNGV. The CDR3 DNA follows: TGTGCCAGCAATTTTCAGGGGGTCTCATACAATGAGCAGTTCTTC. Translation: CASNFQGVSYNEQFF.

Ten or more counts support this clonotype. The chain employs TRBV6-1 and TRBJ1-5, with D possibly matching TRBD1 (5 bases). V was pared by 7 bases and J by 3 bases, with 10 bases between. Germline V gives CDR1 MNHNS, CDR2 SASEGT. The CDR3 is made up of 13 amino acids. DNA of the CDR3: TGTGCCAGCACCGGACACGACAATCAGCCCCAGCATTTT. Translated: CASTGHDNQPQHF.

J is TRBJ2-1 and V is TRBV28; 8 bases are a match to TRBD2. V was pared by 2 bases and J by 8 bases, with 5 bases of the junction left unmatched. In germline, CDR1 is MDHEN, CDR2 SYDVKM. There are 14 residues in the CDR3. The CDR3 sequence: CASSLGGRSYEQFF. For the CDR3, the DNA is TGTGCCAGCAGTTTAGGCGGGAGGTCGTATGAGCAGTTCTTC. The complete variable domain, with remaining parts taken from reference TRBV28 and TRBJ2-1, reads DVKVTQSSRYLVKRTGEKVFLECVQDMDHENMFWYRQDPGLGLRLIYFSYDVKMKEKGDIPEGYSVSREKKERFSLILESASTNQTSMYLCASSLGGRSYEQFFGPGTRLTVL.

This clonotype turned up a few times. The chain couples TRBV28 to TRBJ2-7; possibly TRBD2 for D (5 bases). CDR3 length equals 14 residues. The germline CDR1 and CDR2 sequences are MDHEN and SYDVKM. Deletions cut 8 bases from V and 2 bases from J, with 16 bases between. The CDR3 reads CASFPRRLTYEQYF. The CDR3 DNA reads as TGTGCCAGCTTCCCTCGGCGACTAACCTACGAGCAGTACTTC.